The entry that follows covers one T cell receptor (beta chain) sequence. This entry comes from a study of blood T cell repertoires in COVID-19. Study summary: Both acute and convalescent COVID-19 samples were obtained from the United States, Italy and Spain. T cells, B-cell-depleted T cells, or PBMCs provided the cDNA or gDNA that served as material.

Original analysis: The assay estimated nucleated cells by amplifying reference gene primers. TCRdb's table, derived via immunoSEQ multiplex PCR, lists solely in-frame clones and lacks some. V, J and clone size reflect that table, while D and trimming were determined from the DNA. The table records over 60,000 clones, under 95% of them present only once. The CDR3 is made up of 15 amino acids. The germline gives CDR1 SGHNT, CDR2 YYREEE (reference sequence). V lost 0 bases and J lost 2, with 9 bases in between. The TCR sequence derives from an elderly woman with active or convalescent COVID-19. Specimen: peripheral blood. V is TRBV5-4 and J is TRBJ2-1; a weak D match, TRBD2 (6 bases). CDR3 loop: CASSLETSTYNEQFF. CDR3 nucleotides: TGTGCCAGCAGCTTGGAGACTAGTACCTACAATGAGCAGTTCTTC.